The present entry profiles one T cell receptor (beta chain) with its context. Its antigen is undetermined. The data originate from a study of shared clonotypes between healthy human individuals. The overall study: The donors, a couple of women and a few men, were aged 18 to 49.

Study-wide results and limits: Estimated clonotype richness was generally higher in naive than memory subsets.

Naive CD8 cells lacked CD45RO, underwent positive selection for CCR7 and left out terminally differentiated effector memory CD45RA+ cells. J lost 0 bases, V lost 6 bases, and 12 bases had no gene match. Germline V CDR1 and CDR2: MDHEN, SYDVKM. This CDR3 has 18 amino acids. Using immunoSEQ multiplex PCR, the repertoire was profiled, and TCRdb retains in-frame clones only, with some absent. The profile covers 650,000 to 800,000 clones, with about 91% appearing a single time and approximately 24% taken by the ten largest. The receptor was isolated from a man aged 25-45 years in good health. Sequencing used naive CD8+ T cells sorted from blood. The chain carries TRBV28 and TRBJ1-5, with 9 bases matching TRBD1. The CDR3 protein is CASRPPGQGPYSNQPQHF. The CDR3 DNA reads TGTGCCAGCAGACCACCGGGACAGGGACCTTATAGCAATCAGCCCCAGCATTTT.